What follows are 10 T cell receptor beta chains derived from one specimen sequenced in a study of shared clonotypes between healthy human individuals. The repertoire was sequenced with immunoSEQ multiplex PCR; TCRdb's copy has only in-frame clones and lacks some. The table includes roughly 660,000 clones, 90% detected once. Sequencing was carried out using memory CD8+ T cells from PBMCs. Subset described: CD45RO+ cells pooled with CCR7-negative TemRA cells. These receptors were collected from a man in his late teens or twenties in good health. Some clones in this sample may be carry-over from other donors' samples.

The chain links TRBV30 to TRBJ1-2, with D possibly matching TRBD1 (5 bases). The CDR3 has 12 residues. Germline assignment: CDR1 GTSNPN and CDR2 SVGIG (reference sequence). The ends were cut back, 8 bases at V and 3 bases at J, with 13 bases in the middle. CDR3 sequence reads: CARSREDYGYTF. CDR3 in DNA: TGTGCCAGATCCAGGGAGGACTATGGCTACACCTTC.

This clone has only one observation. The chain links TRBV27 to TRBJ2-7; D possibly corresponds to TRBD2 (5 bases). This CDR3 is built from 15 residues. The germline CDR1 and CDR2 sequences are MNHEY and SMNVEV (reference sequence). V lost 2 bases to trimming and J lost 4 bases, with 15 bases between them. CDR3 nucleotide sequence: TGTGCCAGCAGTTTAGGCAGCTGGAGCGGATACGAGCAGTACTTC. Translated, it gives CASSLGSWSGYEQYF.

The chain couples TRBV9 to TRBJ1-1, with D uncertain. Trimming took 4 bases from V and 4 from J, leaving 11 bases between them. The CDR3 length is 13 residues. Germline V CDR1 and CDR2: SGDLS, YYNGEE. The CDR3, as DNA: TGTGCCAGCAGCACAACAAGTGGCACTGAAGCTTTCTTT. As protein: CASSTTSGTEAFF.

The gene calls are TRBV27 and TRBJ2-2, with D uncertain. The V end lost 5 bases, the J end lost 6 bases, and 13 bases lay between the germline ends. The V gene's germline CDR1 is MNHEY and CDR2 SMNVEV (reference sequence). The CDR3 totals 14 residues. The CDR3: CASSPTQLAGELFF. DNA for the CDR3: TGTGCCAGCAGTCCGACACAACTTGCCGGGGAGCTGTTTTTT.

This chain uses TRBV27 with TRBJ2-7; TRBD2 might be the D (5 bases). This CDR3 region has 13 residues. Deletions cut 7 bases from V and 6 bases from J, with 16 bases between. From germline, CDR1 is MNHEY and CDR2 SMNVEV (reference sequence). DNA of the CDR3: TGTGCCAGCACCCCAGTTCCTGGAGGCGAGCAGTACTTC. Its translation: CASTPVPGGEQYF.

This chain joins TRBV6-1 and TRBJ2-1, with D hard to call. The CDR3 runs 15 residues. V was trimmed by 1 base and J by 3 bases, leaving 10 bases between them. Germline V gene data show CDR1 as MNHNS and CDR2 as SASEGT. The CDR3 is CASSEGAVYYNEQFF. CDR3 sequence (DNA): TGTGCCAGCAGTGAAGGGGCGGTTTACTACAATGAGCAGTTCTTC.

CDR3 coding DNA: TGTGCCAGTAGTGAAAGGACGGATGGTAATGAAAAACTGTTTTTT. It yields the protein CASSERTDGNEKLFF. V and J are TRBV19 and TRBJ1-4; D call uncertain. The V gene lost 5 bases and the J gene lost 4 bases, with 14 bases spanning the gap. Germline V lookup: CDR1 LNHDA, CDR2 SQIVND (reference sequence). The CDR3 runs 15 residues.

DNA of the CDR3: TGTGCCAGCAGCTGGGATCCGACAGGGGGAAACTATGGCTACACCTTC. It encodes CASSWDPTGGNYGYTF. The gene calls are TRBV7-9 and TRBJ1-2, with 9 bases lining up with TRBD1. In germline, CDR1 is SEHNR, CDR2 FQNEAQ (reference sequence). The junction had 8 bases not matched to a gene; V was cut back by 4 bases and J by 2 bases. This CDR3 comprises 16 residues.

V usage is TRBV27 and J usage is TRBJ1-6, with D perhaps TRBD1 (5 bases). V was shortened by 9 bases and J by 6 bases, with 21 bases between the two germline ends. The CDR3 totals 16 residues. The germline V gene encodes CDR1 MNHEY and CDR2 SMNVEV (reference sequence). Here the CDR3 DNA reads TGTGCCAGTGGGGCGGGACCGGGAGCCGGTAATTCACCCCTCCACTTT. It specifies CASGAGPGAGNSPLHF.

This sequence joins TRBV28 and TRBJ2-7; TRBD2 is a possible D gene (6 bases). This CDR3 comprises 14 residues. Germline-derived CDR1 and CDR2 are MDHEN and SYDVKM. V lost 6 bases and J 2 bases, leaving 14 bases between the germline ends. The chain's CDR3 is CASRTGLLTYEQYF. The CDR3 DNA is TGTGCCAGCAGGACGGGACTGTTAACCTACGAGCAGTACTTC.